Listed below are T cell receptor beta chains from one sample, sequenced in a study of Graves' ophthalmopathy and Graves' hyperthyroidism. TCRdb itself ran the multiplex PCR reads through MiXCR, one entry per CDR3 protein. The table shows 500,000 to 700,000 distinct CDR3 sequences, with approximately 37% occurring only once. The sequenced sample was peripheral blood or thyroid tissue (not recorded which). Receptors originate from an adult man with Graves' hyperthyroidism. Both conserved end residues are part of each CDR3. Fields, in order: D gene, clone size, V gene, J gene, CDR3 DNA, CDR3 protein. A D gene is named only where the DNA matches it firmly. Size tells how often a clone was seen (once, few, many) or the class of an expanded clone, and some rows leave it out.

>TRBD2|few|TRBV7-7|TRBJ2-1
TGTGCTAGCAGCACCGGGACTAGCGGTAACAATGAGCAGTTCTTC
CASSTGTSGNNEQFF
>TRBD1|.|TRBV2|TRBJ2-5
TGTGCCAGCAGTGAGAGGACAGGGAGGACCCAAGAGACCCAGTACTTC
CASSERTGRTQETQYF
>.|.|TRBV6-6|TRBJ2-1
TGTGCCAGCAGTCGGCAGGGGCCTGAGCAGTTCTTC
CASSRQGPEQFF
>.|few|TRBV7-9|TRBJ2-2
TGTGCCAGCAGCCCTGACGGGAACACCGGGGAGCTGTTTTTT
CASSPDGNTGELFF
>TRBD1|many|TRBV5-1|TRBJ2-7
TGCGCCAGCTCATCGGCCGGGACAGGAACAGACGAGCAGTACTTC
CASSSAGTGTDEQYF
>TRBD1|many|TRBV5-1|TRBJ1-6
TGCGCCAGCAGCTCACGGGACAGGTTCCAAAATTCACCCCTCCACTTT
CASSSRDRFQNSPLHF
>TRBD2|.|TRBV15|TRBJ2-3
TGTGCCACCAGCAGAAATCCGGGGACTAGCGGGGGGGCAATAGGTACGCAGTATTTT
CATSRNPGTSGGAIGTQYF
>TRBD1|.|TRBV19|TRBJ2-7
TGTGCCAGTAGTCCAGAGACAGGGTCTTCCTACGAGCAGTACTTC
CASSPETGSSYEQYF
>.|many|TRBV12-5|TRBJ1-1
TGTGCTAGTGGTTTGGTACTTGGAAGGGACAACACTGAAGCTTTCTTT
CASGLVLGRDNTEAFF
>TRBD2|.|TRBV20-1|TRBJ2-5
TGCAGTGTCCAGCGGGAGGGCCGGGGGAGGAAAGAGACCCAGTACTTC
CSVQREGRGRKETQYF
>.|many|TRBV6-6|TRBJ1-1
TGTGCCAGCAGTTACCTACTTAGGGGTGAAGCTTTCTTT
CASSYLLRGEAFF
>TRBD2|.|TRBV10-2|TRBJ2-3
TGCGCCAGCAGGATCGGACTAGCGGGACCAGATACGCAGTATTTT
CASRIGLAGPDTQYF
>.|.|TRBV6-2/TRBV6-3|TRBJ1-4
TGTGCCAGCAGCGAACAACCTAATGAAAAACTGTTTTTT
CASSEQPNEKLFF
>.|few|TRBV11-2|TRBJ2-2
TGTGCCAGCAGCTGGCCCCTAACGGCGAACACCGGGGAGCTGTTTTTT
CASSWPLTANTGELFF
>.|.|TRBV7-9|TRBJ2-2
TGTGCCAGCAGTCCCACGCAGACTAGGGCCGGGGAGCTGTTTTTT
CASSPTQTRAGELFF
>.|.|TRBV6-6|TRBJ1-1
TGTGCCATCAGTGAAGGGTCCGTGAACACTGAAGCTTTCTTT
CAISEGSVNTEAFF
>.|.|TRBV20-1|TRBJ2-2
TGCAGTGCTAGAGATGTGGGGCTTATGGAGGGGGAGCTGTTTTTT
CSARDVGLMEGELFF
>.|few|TRBV29-1|TRBJ1-1
TGCAGCGTTGAGGTCCCCCGAAACACTGAAGCTTTCTTT
CSVEVPRNTEAFF
>TRBD1|once|TRBV24-1|TRBJ2-3
TGTGCCACCAGTGATTTTACCGGGACAGGGAGTGATACGCAGTATTTT
CATSDFTGTGSDTQYF
>TRBD1|.|TRBV2|TRBJ2-7
TGTGCCATGATGGGACAGACCTCATACGAGCAGTACTTC
CAMMGQTSYEQYF
>TRBD2|.|TRBV10-3|TRBJ2-5
TGTGCCATCAGTTCGACTCCGGCGGGGGGGATGGAGACCCAGTACTTC
CAISSTPAGGMETQYF
>TRBD1|.|TRBV10-3|TRBJ2-2
TGTGCCGGCAGCCTGACAGGGTACACCGGGGAGCTGTTTTTT
CAGSLTGYTGELFF
>.|few|TRBV24-1|TRBJ2-3
TGTGCCACCAGTGAACAGGTCACAGATACGCAGTATTTT
CATSEQVTDTQYF
>.|.|TRBV29-1|TRBJ1-2
TGCAGCGTTGGCGACGGCGGGGTTAACTATGGCTACACCTTC
CSVGDGGVNYGYTF
>.|many|TRBV5-8|TRBJ1-1
TGTGTCAGCAGCTTAAGGGCGGTGAACACTGAAGCTTTCTTT
CVSSLRAVNTEAFF
>.|many|TRBV10-3|TRBJ1-4
TGTGCCATCAGTGAGAGTGAGTCTAATGAAAAACTGTTTTTT
CAISESESNEKLFF
>TRBD2|.|TRBV2|TRBJ2-7
TGTGCCAGCGTGGGGAGCGGGAGAGATCACCACGAGCAGTACTTC
CASVGSGRDHHEQYF
>TRBD2|.|TRBV2|TRBJ2-1
TGTGCCAGTGAGAGGGTGGGGACTAGCAATGAGCAGTTCTTC
CASERVGTSNEQFF
>TRBD1|.|TRBV29-1|TRBJ1-2
TGCAGCGTTGTATCCGGGACAGCAATCTATGGCTACACCTTC
CSVVSGTAIYGYTF
>.|many|TRBV5-1|TRBJ2-5
TGCGCCAGCAGCTTGGCGAAAGAGACCCAGTACTTC
CASSLAKETQYF
>TRBD2|.|TRBV20-1|TRBJ2-7
TGCAGTGCTAGGGGTTCTAGCGGGAGTTGGAACGAGCAGTACTTC
CSARGSSGSWNEQYF
>TRBD1|.|TRBV5-4|TRBJ1-1
TGTGCCAGCACCACGACAGGGAATACTGAAGCTCTCTTT
CASTTTGNTEALF
>.|many|TRBV7-3|TRBJ2-5
TGTGCCAGCAGTCTACATGGACAAGAGACCCAGTACTTC
CASSLHGQETQYF
>TRBD2|many|TRBV24-1|TRBJ2-5
TGTGCCACCAGTGACGACTCCGGGACTAGCGGGATGGGGACCCAGTACTTC
CATSDDSGTSGMGTQYF
>.|many|TRBV6-6|TRBJ2-5
TGTGCCAGCAGACAGGCGCTTATGGGGGAGACCCAGTACTTC
CASRQALMGETQYF
>.|many|TRBV20-1|TRBJ2-7
TGCAGTGCTAGAGGTCTGCCACGGGACACAGGCTCCTACGAGCAGTACTTC
CSARGLPRDTGSYEQYF
>.|.|TRBV20-1|TRBJ1-3
TGCGCAATAGCGGGGCGGTCTGGAAACACCATATATTTT
CAIAGRSGNTIYF
>.|.|TRBV2|TRBJ1-2
TGTGCCAGCAGTGATTTAGGGTTGGGCAATGGCTACACCTTC
CASSDLGLGNGYTF
>.|once|TRBV9|TRBJ2-2
TGTGCCAGCAGCCAAGAAAAACAGGTCGAGACCGGGGAGCTGTTTTTT
CASSQEKQVETGELFF
>.|.|TRBV7-8|TRBJ2-7
TGTGCCAGCAGCTCCAACATAGTCGAGCAGTACTTC
CASSSNIVEQYF
>.|.|TRBV7-6|TRBJ2-2
TGTGCCAGCTCACCTAACGAGGGGTCCGGGGAGCTGTTTTTT
CASSPNEGSGELFF
>TRBD2|.|TRBV7-6|TRBJ2-7
TGTGCCAGCAGCTTAGCGAGCTCTAGCGGTAGCTCCTACAATGAGCAGTACTTC
CASSLASSSGSSYNEQYF
>.|.|TRBV6-5|TRBJ1-5
TGTGCCAGCAGTTCACAGGCTGATCAGCCCCAGCATTTT
CASSSQADQPQHF
>TRBD1|.|TRBV27|TRBJ1-2
TGTGCCAGCAGTTTGAGCAGACAGGGGGTTAACTATGGCTACACCTTC
CASSLSRQGVNYGYTF